One sample yielded the 4 T cell receptor beta chains listed below, sequenced in a study of blood T cell repertoires in COVID-19. Data came from immunoSEQ multiplex PCR; TCRdb stores just in-frame clones and leaves some out. The table lists 200,000 to 250,000 clones, 80% of them singletons. Sequenced material: peripheral blood. These receptors were taken from a woman between 65 and 79 years old with acute or convalescent COVID-19.

V and J are TRBV11-2 and TRBJ1-1; D possibly corresponds to TRBD1 (5 bases). Germline lookup yields CDR1 SGHAT and CDR2 FQNNGV. V gave up 2 bases and J gave up 3 bases, with 10 bases separating them. There are 14 residues in the CDR3. CDR3 coding DNA: TGTGCCAGCAGCTTATCCAGGGCCCACACTGAAGCTTTCTTT. Encoded protein: CASSLSRAHTEAFF.

V and J are TRBV4-1 and TRBJ2-1; the match to TRBD2 covers 10 bases. J lost 6 bases, V lost 2 bases, and 4 bases had no gene match. This CDR3 region has 15 residues. Germline CDR1 reads MGHRA; CDR2 reads YSYEKL. The CDR3 region is CASSQLSGGVNEQFF. The CDR3 DNA is TGCGCCAGCAGCCAACTCAGCGGGGGGGTCAATGAGCAGTTCTTC.

The gene calls are TRBV18 and TRBJ1-2, with a possible D match to TRBD1 (6 bases). This CDR3 spans 17 amino acids. Germline V gives CDR1 KGHSH, CDR2 LQKENI. Trimming took 4 bases from V and 4 from J, leaving 22 bases between them. The CDR3 loop reads CASSLREGGTTTYGYTF. In DNA form, the CDR3 reads TGTGCCAGCTCACTCCGGGAGGGGGGCACCACTACCTATGGCTACACCTTC. Together with reference TRBV18 and TRBJ1-2, the CDR3 gives the full variable domain: NAGVMQNPRHLVRRRGQEARLRCSPMKGHSHVYWYRQLPEEGLKFMVYLQKENIIDESGMPKERFSAEFPKEGPSILRIQQVVRGDSAAYFCASSLREGGTTTYGYTFGSGTRLTVV.

This chain links TRBV10-3 with TRBJ1-2, with D perhaps matching TRBD1 (6 bases). Germline loops: CDR1 ENHRY, CDR2 SYGVKD. Trimming took off 2 bases at V and 1 base at J, with 11 bases between the two ends. The CDR3 spans 15 residues. CDR3 nucleotide sequence: TGTGCCATCAGTGAGCAGGGGCCTATTAACTATGGCTACACCTTC. The encoded protein is CAISEQGPINYGYTF.